This entry features one T cell receptor beta chain sequence. The target antigen is unknown. This sample was included in a study of shared clonotypes between healthy human individuals. Regarding the study as a whole: Rarefaction gave evidence that sorted-subset sequencing remained incomplete despite large depth. Against clonotypes common to all four donors, non-shared ones had lower generation probabilities. The authors expected sequencing depth to affect clonotype sharing among donors.

Clones were sequenced by immunoSEQ multiplex PCR, and TCRdb holds only the in-frame ones, with some missing. The sample records 1.4 million to 1.5 million clones, about 96% being singletons. There are 14 residues in the CDR3. Trimming cost V 2 bases and J 0 bases, with 7 bases left between them. Per the germline V gene, CDR1 is MNHEY and CDR2 is SMNVEV (reference sequence). This clonotype was sampled from a man aged 25-40 years in good health. V and J are TRBV27 and TRBJ1-2; no reliable D call. The source material was naive CD4+ T cells sorted from blood. Regarding subset: CD45RA+ positively selected. Written as DNA, the CDR3 is TGTGCCAGCAGTTTAGGCGGATCTAACTATGGCTACACCTTC. Its translation is CASSLGGSNYGYTF.